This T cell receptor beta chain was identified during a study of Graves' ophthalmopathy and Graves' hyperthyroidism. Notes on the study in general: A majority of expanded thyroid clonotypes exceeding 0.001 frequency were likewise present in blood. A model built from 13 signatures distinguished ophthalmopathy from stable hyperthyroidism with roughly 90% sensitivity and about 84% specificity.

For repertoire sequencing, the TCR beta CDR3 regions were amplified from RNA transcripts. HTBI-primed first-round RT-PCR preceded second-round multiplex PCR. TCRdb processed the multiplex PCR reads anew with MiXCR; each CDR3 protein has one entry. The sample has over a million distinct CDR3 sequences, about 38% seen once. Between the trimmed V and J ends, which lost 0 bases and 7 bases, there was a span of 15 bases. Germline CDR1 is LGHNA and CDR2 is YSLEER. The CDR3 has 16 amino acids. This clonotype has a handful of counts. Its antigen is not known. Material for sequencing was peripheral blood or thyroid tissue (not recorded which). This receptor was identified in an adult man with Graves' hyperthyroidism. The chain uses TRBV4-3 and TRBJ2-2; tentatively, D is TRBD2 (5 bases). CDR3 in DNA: TGCGCCAGCAGCCAAGATCCGGGTAGCGCGGGCGGGGAGCTGTTTTTT. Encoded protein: CASSQDPGSAGGELFF.